One sample yielded the 20 T cell receptor beta chains listed below, sequenced in a study of T cells expressing NK-cell markers. TCRdb reprocessed the 5' RACE reads and stores each CDR3 protein as one record, lacking DNA. Its listing shows 400,000 to 550,000 distinct CDR3 sequences. The material sequenced was blood T cells: a sorted CD56 or NKG2C T cell subset, CD4+ or CD8+ T cells, or bulk PBMC T cells (not recorded which). The receptors derive from a woman aged 18 to 75 in good health.

V gene TRBV6-2 or TRBV6-3 combines with J gene TRBJ2-2; the D call of TRBD2 rests on TCRdb alone, since no DNA is present to check it. The length of the CDR3 is 20 residues. Germline V gene lookup returns CDR1 MNHEY and CDR2 SVGEGT. CDR3 sequence reads: CASSYVGTSGTMMYTGELFF.

The chain joins TRBV28 to TRBJ2-1; TCRdb lists TRBD1, though no DNA is available to test this call. The germline V gene encodes CDR1 MDHEN and CDR2 SYDVKM. This CDR3 comprises 14 residues. The CDR3 spells CASSSPQGRDEQFF.

The chain carries TRBV6-2 or TRBV6-3 and TRBJ2-7. The CDR3 contains 14 residues. From germline, CDR1 is MNHEY and CDR2 SVGEGT. CDR3: CASSFQGSSYEQYF.

The chain joins TRBV11-2 to TRBJ2-1; TCRdb outputs TRBD2, but without DNA this stays unchecked. CDR3 length: 16 amino acids. Germline V gene sequence: CDR1 SGHAT, CDR2 FQNNGV. The CDR3 here is CASSRQTSGRGNEQFF.

V gene TRBV10-3 combines with J gene TRBJ1-3; the D gene TCRdb calls, TRBD1, cannot be checked with no DNA. This CDR3 has 15 amino acids. The germline V gene has CDR1 ENHRY and CDR2 SYGVKD. CDR3 residues: CAISTTTGAGNTIYF.

This chain connects TRBV29-1 to TRBJ2-5; there is no DNA to check the TCRdb D call of TRBD2. The CDR3 contains 16 residues. The germline CDR1 and CDR2 sequences are SQVTM and ANQGSEA. The CDR3 loop is CSVDNDPSGIQETQYF.

The J gene is TRBJ2-1, the V gene TRBV4-2. CDR1 is LGHNA, CDR2 YNFKEQ, per germline. The CDR3 extends over 13 amino acids. CDR3 region: CASSQEGIHEQFF.

The gene calls are TRBV7-2 and TRBJ1-2; without DNA, the TCRdb call of TRBD1 cannot be checked. CDR3 length: 13 amino acids. Germline assignment: CDR1 SGHTA and CDR2 FQGNSA. The CDR3 loop reads CASGGQLNYGYTF.

The CDR3 protein is CSARRGAGGPYEQYF. The genes are TRBV20-1 and TRBJ2-7; lacking DNA, the TRBD2 call made by TCRdb goes unchecked. This CDR3 has 15 amino acids. Germline V lookup: CDR1 DFQATT, CDR2 SNEGSKA (reference sequence).

This chain joins TRBV27 and TRBJ2-1. CDR1 is MNHEY, CDR2 SMNVEV, per germline (reference sequence). CDR3 size: 14 residues. CDR3 sequence reads: CASSLMTSPLRKFF.

The chain joins TRBV18 to TRBJ1-1; TCRdb's D call of TRBD1 is untestable without DNA. The CDR3 length is 15 residues. CDR1 is KGHSH and CDR2 is LQKENI in the germline V gene. The CDR3 loop reads CASSPRGGQGTEAFF.

V gene TRBV5-1 combines with J gene TRBJ2-7. Germline V gene data show CDR1 as SGHRS and CDR2 as YFSETQ. The CDR3 loop spans 16 amino acids. CDR3 sequence: CASSLVGMRRSYEQYF.

This chain joins TRBV6-1 and TRBJ2-3; TCRdb outputs TRBD2, but without DNA this stays unchecked. Germline V lookup: CDR1 MNHNS, CDR2 SASEGT. The CDR3 is 13 residues long. The chain's CDR3 is CASRPSGPDTQYF.

The chain uses TRBV7-2 and TRBJ2-7; the TCRdb D gene call, TRBD1, has no DNA to confirm it. Germline values: CDR1 SGHTA, CDR2 FQGNSA. The CDR3 is 14 amino acids. The CDR3 sequence is CASSFGHLVDEQYF.

The chain links TRBV20-1 to TRBJ1-1; with no DNA, the TCRdb D assignment of TRBD1 cannot be verified. This CDR3 has 13 amino acids. The germline gives CDR1 DFQATT, CDR2 SNEGSKA (reference sequence). CDR3 amino acids: CSPLGQGNTEAFF.

V and J are TRBV5-1 and TRBJ2-5. CDR3 length: 14 residues. Germline loops: CDR1 SGHRS, CDR2 YFSETQ. The CDR3 spells CASSLADLKETQYF.

This chain joins TRBV11-2 and TRBJ2-1; TCRdb designates TRBD1, a call that cannot be tested without DNA. Per germline, CDR1 SGHAT and CDR2 FQNNGV. This CDR3 spans 16 amino acids. CDR3 protein: CASSLLDRLSPNEQFF.

V usage is TRBV6-5 and J usage is TRBJ2-3. The germline V gene encodes CDR1 MNHEY and CDR2 SVGAGI. The CDR3 totals 14 residues. The chain's CDR3 is CASSYSILADTQYF.

The J gene is TRBJ2-1, the V gene TRBV20-1; there is no DNA to check the TCRdb D call of TRBD2. Germline V CDR1 and CDR2: DFQATT, SNEGSKA (reference sequence). The CDR3 is 15 amino acids. CDR3 loop: CSAPGRRGAVYEQFF.

The rearrangement links TRBV10-3 to TRBJ2-7; TCRdb designates TRBD1, a call that cannot be tested without DNA. The length of the CDR3 is 15 residues. Looked up from germline, CDR1 is ENHRY and CDR2 is SYGVKD. CDR3 in amino acids: CAISLRGQAAYEQYF.